This TCR beta chain was sequenced for a study of response to subunit inactivated influenza vaccine. With respect to this clonotype: Its antigen remains unknown.

Germline CDR1 and CDR2: LNHNV and YYDKDF (reference sequence). The CDR3 runs 13 residues. V was shortened by 5 bases and J by 6 bases, with 11 bases between the two germline ends. The study's findings and limits: Authors suggested seasonal influenza vaccinations each recruit few new T cells.

TCRdb itself ran the RT-PCR reads through MiXCR, one entry per CDR3 protein. Of roughly 650,000 distinct CDR3 sequences detected, around 16% appear once; the ten largest clones hold approximately 10%. This specimen was PBMCs from blood, taken 11 to 12 days after vaccination. The V gene is TRBV15, the J gene TRBJ1-5; possible D gene TRBD1, 6 bases. The sequence was obtained from a man aged 50 to 60 who received an inactivated influenza vaccine. The DNA of the CDR3 is TGTGCCACCAGCGCCCCAGGGGCTCAGCCCCAGCATTTT. Its translation: CATSAPGAQPQHF.